The 21 T cell receptor beta chains listed next were all sequenced from one sample in a study of blood T cell repertoires in COVID-19. Generated by immunoSEQ multiplex PCR, the TCRdb table keeps only in-frame clones and is missing some. The sample yields about 68,000 clones, roughly 88% seen once. The specimen sequenced was peripheral blood. All receptors derive from a human donor in a cohort sampled during active COVID-19.

The chain recombines TRBV3-1 (or the pseudogene TRBV3-2) with TRBJ2-3; 7 nucleotides line up with TRBD1. The CDR3 is made up of 16 amino acids. The germline V gene encodes CDR1 LGHDT and CDR2 YNNKEL (reference sequence). J lost 4 bases, V lost 5 bases, and 12 bases had no gene match. The CDR3 loop is CASSGGDRAGPDTQYF. Written as DNA, the CDR3 is TGTGCCAGCAGCGGAGGCGACAGGGCCGGTCCAGATACGCAGTATTTT.

The genes are TRBV19 and TRBJ1-2; the D is unclear. The CDR3 totals 15 residues. Germline V gene data show CDR1 as LNHDA and CDR2 as SQIVND (reference sequence). Trimming removed 5 bases at V and 8 bases at J, with 21 bases between. CDR3 bases: TGTGCCAGTAGTTTGGGTTGGAGGGCGGCCAGAGGCTACACCTTC. It translates to CASSLGWRAARGYTF.

The rearrangement joins TRBV7-2 to TRBJ2-5; the D gene is possibly TRBD2 (6 bases). Per germline, CDR1 SGHTA and CDR2 FQGNSA. Deletions cut 10 bases from V and 5 bases from J, with 23 bases between. This CDR3 has 15 residues. The CDR3 region has the DNA TGTGCCACCGGATCTGTCGGCGGGAAGTGGGAGACCCAGTACTTC. Protein: CATGSVGGKWETQYF.

This clone was recorded once. This chain links TRBV5-4 with TRBJ2-1, with 9 bases identical to TRBD1. V dropped 0 bases and J dropped 12; count of bases not matched to a gene: 4. CDR3 size: 13 residues. The germline CDR1 and CDR2 sequences are SGHNT and YYREEE (reference sequence). CDR3 region: CASSLGDRVPQFF. The CDR3 DNA reads TGTGCCAGCAGCTTGGGGGACAGGGTACCGCAGTTCTTC.

The table lists this clone with a few counts. DNA of the CDR3: TGTGCCAGCAGTTCGGGGGGTTTTGGCACAGATACGCAGTATTTT. Encoded protein: CASSSGGFGTDTQYF. The V call is TRBV28, the J call TRBJ2-3; the match to TRBD2 covers 7 bases. Per the germline V gene, CDR1 is MDHEN and CDR2 is SYDVKM. Trimming at V came to 4 bases and at J to 1 base, leaving 5 bases not matched to a gene. This CDR3 has 15 amino acids.

The rearrangement links TRBV6-5 to TRBJ1-1; the D gene is possibly TRBD1 (5 bases). V was shortened by 7 bases and J by 4 bases, with 16 bases between the two germline ends. This CDR3 has 14 residues. CDR1 is MNHEY, CDR2 SVGAGI, per germline. The CDR3 loop reads CASTPGRGGTEAFF. The CDR3 bases are TGTGCCAGCACCCCGGGGCGGGGGGGCACTGAAGCTTTCTTT.

The gene calls are TRBV30 and TRBJ2-7, with D possibly being TRBD2 (6 bases). The germline V gene has CDR1 GTSNPN and CDR2 SVGIG (reference sequence). The germline V and J ends were trimmed by 4 bases and 2 bases, with 21 bases remaining between them. The CDR3 runs 16 residues. The DNA for the CDR3 is TGTGCCTGGACACAGGTGCGGGCCCGGGGGACCTACGAGCAGTACTTC. This gives the protein CAWTQVRARGTYEQYF. The full variable domain, with the rest looked up from reference TRBV30 and TRBJ2-7, is SQTIHQWPATLVQPVGSPLSLECTVEGTSNPNLYWYRQAAGRGLQLLFYSVGIGQISSEVPQNLSASRPQDRQFILSSKKLLLSDSGFYLCAWTQVRARGTYEQYFGPGTRLTVT.

This clone was found once. The chain carries TRBV7-9 and TRBJ2-1; 10 bases are shared with TRBD1. Trimming took 4 bases from V and 4 from J; bases not matched to a gene: 1. The CDR3 covers 14 residues. The V gene's germline CDR1 is SEHNR and CDR2 FQNEAQ (reference sequence). The CDR3, as DNA: TGTGCCAGCAGCTGGGACAGGGGTTACAATGAGCAGTTCTTC. This translates into CASSWDRGYNEQFF.

V and J are TRBV15 and TRBJ2-1; D possibly corresponds to TRBD2 (6 bases). Per the germline V gene, CDR1 is LNHNV and CDR2 is YYDKDF (reference sequence). The ends were cut back, 3 bases at V and 5 bases at J, with 11 bases in the middle. The CDR3 contains 14 residues. Here the CDR3 reads CATSSRDFHNEQFF. The DNA of the CDR3 is TGTGCCACCAGCAGCCGGGACTTTCACAATGAGCAGTTCTTC.

The chain links TRBV7-2 to TRBJ2-7; 9 bases map to TRBD2. From germline, CDR1 is SGHTA and CDR2 FQGNSA. The CDR3 totals 14 residues. V was clipped by 5 bases and J by 8 bases; unmatched bases: 10. In DNA, the CDR3 is TGTGCCAGCAGCCCGGGGCTAGCGGGAAGCAAGCAGTACTTC. Encoded protein: CASSPGLAGSKQYF.

The V call is TRBV10-3, the J call TRBJ1-2; 9 positions match TRBD1. Trimming removed 10 bases from V and 5 bases from J; junction bases left unmatched: 17. The CDR3 consists of 16 residues. Germline-derived CDR1 and CDR2 are ENHRY and SYGVKD. CDR3 nucleotides: TGTGCCACCGCACAGGGGGCCGTAGAGCTATGGTATGGCTACACCTTC. Protein: CATAQGAVELWYGYTF.

V gene TRBV18 combines with J gene TRBJ2-5, with TRBD1 identical over 7 bases. From germline, CDR1 is KGHSH and CDR2 LQKENI. The junction had 8 bases not matched to a gene; V was cut back by 2 bases and J by 5 bases. This CDR3 contains 15 residues. The CDR3 bases are TGTGCCAGCTCACCAATAACAGGGGTTGAGGAGACCCAGTACTTC. This translates into CASSPITGVEETQYF.

The chain uses TRBV5-8 and TRBJ1-2, with TRBD1 identical over 10 bases. Germline CDR1 reads SGHTS; CDR2 reads YDEGEE. V gave up 4 bases and J gave up 6 bases; unmatched junction bases: 6. This CDR3 spans 14 amino acids. CDR3 nucleotide sequence: TGTGCCAGCAGCCAACGGACAGGGGGTCATGGCTACACCTTC. Translated, it gives CASSQRTGGHGYTF.

The chain combines TRBV11-2 with TRBJ2-1; possible D gene TRBD1, 5 bases. The germline V gene has CDR1 SGHAT and CDR2 FQNNGV. The V gene lost 5 bases and the J gene lost 7 bases, with 9 bases spanning the gap. The CDR3 is 12 amino acids. CDR3 amino acids: CASSLRDNEQFF. Written as DNA, the CDR3 is TGTGCCAGCAGCCTCAGGGATAATGAGCAGTTCTTC.

This sequence joins TRBV7-9 and TRBJ2-3; TRBD2 agrees at 11 bases. The CDR3 is 16 residues long. Germline V gives CDR1 SEHNR, CDR2 FQNEAQ (reference sequence). J lost 5 bases, V lost 3 bases, and 7 bases had no gene match. CDR3 amino acids: CASSFPLAGGRDTQYF. The CDR3 DNA sequence: TGTGCCAGCAGCTTCCCGCTAGCGGGGGGTCGAGATACGCAGTATTTT.

The J gene is TRBJ2-3, the V gene TRBV3-1 (or the pseudogene TRBV3-2); 8 positions agree with TRBD2. Trimming removed 3 bases from V and 0 bases from J; junction bases left unmatched: 2. The CDR3 is 15 amino acids. The germline V gene encodes CDR1 LGHDT and CDR2 YNNKEL (reference sequence). The CDR3 region is CASSHRLASTDTQYF. The CDR3 DNA reads as TGTGCCAGCAGCCACAGACTAGCGAGCACAGATACGCAGTATTTT.

This sequence joins TRBV5-1 and TRBJ2-2; 10 bases align to TRBD1. Germline values: CDR1 SGHRS, CDR2 YFSETQ. The CDR3 spans 17 residues. Trimming cost V 4 bases and J 4 bases; bases outside gene matches: 10. The CDR3 region is CASSPGTTGGGTGELFF. DNA for the CDR3: TGCGCCAGCAGCCCCGGCACGACAGGGGGCGGCACCGGGGAGCTGTTTTTT.

This clone was detected once. V and J are TRBV19 and TRBJ1-4; a possible D gene is TRBD1 (5 bases). The germline V gene encodes CDR1 LNHDA and CDR2 SQIVND (reference sequence). Trimming stripped 10 bases from V and 7 bases from J, with 16 bases between. The CDR3 extends over 13 amino acids. CDR3 in amino acids: CATRVLGVEKLFF. The DNA of the CDR3 is TGTGCCACTAGAGTCCTAGGGGTTGAAAAACTGTTTTTT.

CDR3 coding DNA: TGTGCCAGCAGTGAAGCGCTTCACAGGGACGAAAAACTGTTTTTT. Its translation is CASSEALHRDEKLFF. The chain combines TRBV2 with TRBJ1-4; weak D call: TRBD1 (6 bases). The CDR3 is 15 amino acids. CDR1 and CDR2 (germline): SNHLY, FYNNEI. V was cut by 0 bases and J by 8 bases, with 13 bases left in between.

The chain uses TRBV4-1 and TRBJ2-7; D perhaps matches TRBD1 (7 bases). Trimming took 1 base from V and 4 from J, leaving 23 bases between them. From germline, CDR1 is MGHRA and CDR2 YSYEKL. CDR3 length: 18 amino acids. CDR3 amino acids: CASSQALPRGTDTYEQYF. The CDR3 nucleotides read TGCGCCAGCAGCCAAGCTCTTCCCCGCGGGACAGACACATACGAGCAGTACTTC.

The chain carries TRBV7-2 and TRBJ2-2; D call uncertain. The V end was cut by 2 bases, the J end by 0 bases, with 4 bases between. Looked up from germline, CDR1 is SGHTA and CDR2 is FQGNSA. The CDR3 extends over 14 amino acids. Written as DNA, the CDR3 is TGTGCCAGCAGCTTAATCTCGAACACCGGGGAGCTGTTTTTT. Its protein is CASSLISNTGELFF.